This T cell receptor (beta chain) was found in a study of T cells after yellow fever vaccination. The wider study: Each low-cell-number fraction was prepared by means of SMART-Seq v4 Ultra Low Input. Overall study results and limits: Most primary-vaccination clones reappeared after the booster (more than 95% CD4, roughly 88% CD8).

TCRdb processed the 5' RACE reads anew with MiXCR; each CDR3 protein has one entry. The table lists 150,000 to 200,000 distinct CDR3 sequences, 9.5% to 11% of them singletons, with approximately 34% in the top ten. This clonotype came up many times. What it recognizes is unknown. Sequences were derived from CD8+ T cells sorted from PBMCs, sampled 15 days after the yellow fever booster vaccination. The sequence was collected from a man aged 18 to 29 who received the YFV17D yellow fever vaccine.

CDR3 DNA: TGCAGCGTTCGATTTATGGGCACTGAAGCTTTCTTT. Translated, it gives CSVRFMGTEAFF. The chain combines TRBV29-1 with TRBJ1-1; D remains unclear. V was pared by 5 bases and J by 4 bases, with 11 bases between. This CDR3 region has 12 residues. Germline CDR1 and CDR2: SQVTM and ANQGSEA.